These 32 T cell receptor beta chains came from one sample sequenced in a study of blood T cell repertoires in COVID-19. Generated by immunoSEQ multiplex PCR, the TCRdb table keeps only in-frame clones and is missing some. This table holds 95,000 to 120,000 clones, 70% to 85% found once. The sample consisted of peripheral blood. The receptors originated from a middle-aged woman with acute or convalescent COVID-19.

This chain connects TRBV29-1 to TRBJ1-3, with 7 nucleotides matching TRBD1. After removal of 3 bases from V and 0 bases from J, the junction contained 8 bases not matched to a gene. The CDR3 is 16 residues long. CDR1 SQVTM and CDR2 ANQGSEA come from the germline V gene. Written as DNA, the CDR3 is TGCAGCGTTGACCTCCCGGGACAGCACTCTGGAAACACCATATATTTT. Protein sequence: CSVDLPGQHSGNTIYF.

The chain joins TRBV7-2 to TRBJ2-5; D uncertain. V gave up 4 bases and J gave up 4 bases, with 13 bases separating them. In germline, CDR1 is SGHTA, CDR2 FQGNSA. The CDR3 contains 14 residues. The CDR3 coding sequence is TGTGCCAGCAGCTCGGATATGGGCCGAGAGACCCAGTACTTC. The encoded protein is CASSSDMGRETQYF.

The chain couples TRBV5-4 to TRBJ1-1; 8 bases are a match to TRBD1. The length of the CDR3 is 14 residues. Germline CDR1 is SGHNT and CDR2 is YYREEE (reference sequence). Losses at the gene ends were 3 bases for V and 5 bases for J; bases not matched to a gene: 6. CDR3 residues: CASSWWDRTTEAFF. DNA of the CDR3: TGTGCCAGCAGCTGGTGGGACAGGACGACTGAAGCTTTCTTT. Variable domain in full (rest from reference TRBV5-4 and TRBJ1-1): ETGVTQSPTHLIKTRGQQVTLRCSSQSGHNTVSWYQQALGQGPQFIFQYYREEENGRGNFPPRFSGLQFPNYSSELNVNALELDDSALYLCASSWWDRTTEAFFGQGTRLTVV.

The chain uses TRBV3-1 (or the pseudogene TRBV3-2) and TRBJ1-2; tentative D call: TRBD1 (5 bases). The CDR3 has 12 amino acids. The V gene's germline CDR1 is LGHDT and CDR2 YNNKEL (reference sequence). V shed 5 bases and J shed 2 bases, with 6 bases lying between them. For the CDR3, the DNA is TGTGCCAGCAGCAACAGGAACTATGGCTACACCTTC. Amino acid sequence: CASSNRNYGYTF.

V gene TRBV12-3 or TRBV12-4 combines with J gene TRBJ2-1, with D possibly matching TRBD2 (5 bases). The V and J ends lost 6 bases and 9 bases respectively, with 15 bases between them. CDR3 length equals 13 residues. This chain's CDR3 is CASSPHEGGEQFF. The CDR3 DNA reads TGTGCCAGCAGCCCCCACGAGGGTGGTGAGCAGTTCTTC.

This clone has a single count. This chain uses TRBV2 with TRBJ2-7, with 12 bases fitting TRBD1. The CDR3 covers 15 residues. Germline V gene lookup returns CDR1 SNHLY and CDR2 FYNNEI. J gave up 3 bases and V 6 bases, and 6 bases lay outside the gene matches. The CDR3 loop reads CASRGGQGALYEQYF. The CDR3, as DNA: TGTGCCAGCAGGGGGGGACAGGGGGCCCTCTACGAGCAGTACTTC.

The V and J genes are TRBV7-9 and TRBJ1-1, with D uncertain. Per the germline V gene, CDR1 is SEHNR and CDR2 is FQNEAQ (reference sequence). V lost 1 base and J 10 bases, leaving 13 bases between the germline ends. The CDR3 has 13 amino acids. The CDR3 coding sequence is TGTGCCAGCAGCTTAGAAGGTCAGGATCCAGCTTTCTTT. Translation gives CASSLEGQDPAFF.

CDR3 DNA sequence: TGTGCCAGCAGTCCCGGGACAGGTTTTAATGAAAAACTGTTTTTT. Its protein is CASSPGTGFNEKLFF. The chain recombines TRBV27 with TRBJ1-4; 8 bases map to TRBD1. Trimming cost V 5 bases and J 4 bases; bases outside gene matches: 6. Germline values: CDR1 MNHEY, CDR2 SMNVEV (reference sequence). This CDR3 contains 15 residues.

The table lists this clone with a count of one. The genes are TRBV5-6 and TRBJ1-2; 8 bases are a match to TRBD1. From germline, CDR1 is SGHDT and CDR2 YYEEEE. The CDR3 length is 12 residues. V trimming: 4 bases; J trimming: 9 bases; junction bases outside the gene matches: 5. This CDR3 is CASSQGTGRYTF. DNA for the CDR3: TGTGCCAGCAGCCAGGGGACAGGTCGCTACACCTTC.

The sample holds a few counts of this clone. This chain uses TRBV15 with TRBJ1-3, with D uncertain. Germline CDR1 and CDR2: LNHNV and YYDKDF (reference sequence). V shed 1 base and J shed 0 bases, with 7 bases lying between them. There are 15 residues in the CDR3. CDR3 in DNA: TGTGCCACCAGCAGAGCTAAGAGCTCTGGAAACACCATATATTTT. Protein product: CATSRAKSSGNTIYF.

This clone has more than one count but fewer than ten. This chain joins TRBV19 and TRBJ1-5; 7 nucleotides agree with TRBD1. The CDR3 length is 16 residues. Looked up from germline, CDR1 is LNHDA and CDR2 is SQIVND (reference sequence). V shed 4 bases, J shed 6 bases, and the junction held 12 bases outside the gene matches. The CDR3 nucleotides read TGTGCCAGTAGTAACCCCCCCGGGACAGTGGGTCAGCCCCAGCATTTT. This gives the protein CASSNPPGTVGQPQHF.

On this clone itself: No conserved phenylalanine or tryptophan is present at the end of the CDR3, so a read error is the likely explanation. The limits of the CDR3 on the DNA are not certain, so only TCRdb's listed CDR3 is given. This chain links TRBV12-3 or TRBV12-4 with TRBJ1-4; the table's D call of TRBD1 was not tested on the DNA. The CDR3 comprises 9 residues, both ends counted. CDR3 sequence: CASSLASEV.

Only one count was recorded for this clone. The chain couples TRBV6-5 to TRBJ2-5; TRBD2 is a possible D gene (6 bases). The germline V and J ends were trimmed by 6 bases and 2 bases, with 16 bases remaining between them. Per germline, CDR1 MNHEY and CDR2 SVGAGI. This CDR3 spans 15 amino acids. The CDR3 protein is CASSQDGTLQETQYF. CDR3 coding DNA: TGTGCCAGCAGCCAAGACGGGACTTTACAAGAGACCCAGTACTTC.

The chain links TRBV5-3 to TRBJ2-7; 7 nucleotides align to TRBD1. TRBV5-3 is given ORF status, its function remaining uncertain. Trimming took 3 bases from V and 4 from J; bases not matched to a gene: 13. The CDR3 length is 16 residues. The CDR3: CARSYIYRGSGYEQYF. As DNA, the CDR3 is TGTGCCAGAAGCTACATTTACAGGGGCTCAGGATACGAGCAGTACTTC.

The chain recombines TRBV19 with TRBJ1-5; TRBD1 agrees at 12 bases. Germline values: CDR1 LNHDA, CDR2 SQIVND (reference sequence). Losses at the gene ends were 0 bases for V and 3 bases for J; bases not matched to a gene: 9. The CDR3 totals 19 residues. CDR3 amino acids: CASSIDGGQGAGNNQPQHF. In nucleotides, the CDR3 is TGTGCCAGTAGTATAGATGGGGGACAGGGGGCAGGTAACAATCAGCCCCAGCATTTT.

The gene calls are TRBV7-7 and TRBJ2-3; D perhaps matches TRBD2 (5 bases). Germline assignment: CDR1 SSHAT and CDR2 FNYEAQ (reference sequence). Deletions cut 2 bases from V and 6 bases from J, with 9 bases between. The length of the CDR3 is 13 residues. DNA for the CDR3: TGTGCCAGCAGCTTATCGGGATATGATACGCAGTATTTT. The encoded protein is CASSLSGYDTQYF.

This chain uses TRBV18 with TRBJ2-5; unclear D gene. This CDR3 is 15 amino acids long. CDR1 is KGHSH and CDR2 is LQKENI in the germline V gene. V dropped 0 bases and J dropped 5 bases, with 13 bases sitting between them. CDR3 sequence: CASSPPRSFGETQYF. CDR3 nucleotide sequence: TGTGCCAGCTCACCACCTCGAAGCTTCGGGGAGACCCAGTACTTC. Looking up the rest from reference TRBV18 and TRBJ2-5 gives the full variable domain: NAGVMQNPRHLVRRRGQEARLRCSPMKGHSHVYWYRQLPEEGLKFMVYLQKENIIDESGMPKERFSAEFPKEGPSILRIQQVVRGDSAAYFCASSPPRSFGETQYFGPGTRLLVL.

The chain uses TRBV27 and TRBJ2-5, with 11 bases that match TRBD2. The V gene end was trimmed by 5 bases and the J gene end by 5 bases; junction bases not matched to a gene: 7. Germline CDR1 and CDR2: MNHEY and SMNVEV (reference sequence). The length of the CDR3 is 15 residues. In nucleotides, the CDR3 is TGTGCCAGCAGTCTAGCGGGGGGATACTTCGAGACCCAGTACTTC. Its protein is CASSLAGGYFETQYF.

This chain links TRBV4-1 with TRBJ1-1; D is perhaps TRBD1 (5 bases). V was trimmed by 1 base and J by 5 bases, leaving 17 bases between them. The germline V gene encodes CDR1 MGHRA and CDR2 YSYEKL. This CDR3 comprises 16 residues. CDR3 DNA sequence: TGCGCCAGCAGCCAAGCGGGTAGCAGGGATAGGACTGAAGCTTTCTTT. It translates to CASSQAGSRDRTEAFF.

The rearrangement links TRBV29-1 to TRBJ2-1; 7 nucleotides match TRBD1. Germline V gene data show CDR1 as SQVTM and CDR2 as ANQGSEA. V lost 6 bases to trimming and J lost 6 bases; unmatched junction nucleotides: 11. The CDR3 has 14 residues. The CDR3 loop reads CSVSSGQLGNEQFF. The CDR3, as DNA: TGCAGCGTCAGCTCGGGACAGCTAGGCAATGAGCAGTTCTTC.

The sample holds a few counts of this clone. The chain combines TRBV30 with TRBJ1-5; 10 nucleotides match TRBD1. Germline lookup yields CDR1 GTSNPN and CDR2 SVGIG (reference sequence). J was trimmed by 4 bases and V by 2 bases; bases with no gene match: 8. The CDR3 is made up of 16 amino acids. In DNA form, the CDR3 reads TGTGCCTGGAGTCCATCTCCGGGACAGGGGAATCAGCCCCAGCATTTT. Encoded protein: CAWSPSPGQGNQPQHF.

This chain uses TRBV7-6 with TRBJ1-5; 9 bases fit TRBD1. The V segment lost 3 bases and the J segment 5 bases; nucleotides outside the gene matches: 5. The CDR3 has 15 residues. Germline V gene lookup returns CDR1 SGHVS and CDR2 FNYEAQ. The CDR3 DNA reads TGTGCCAGCAGCTTTGGGACAGGGTCGGATCAGCCCCAGCATTTT. Protein sequence: CASSFGTGSDQPQHF.

This clone was observed a few times. The chain recombines TRBV10-3 with TRBJ1-5; D is unresolved. The germline V gene has CDR1 ENHRY and CDR2 SYGVKD. This CDR3 spans 13 amino acids. V gave up 10 bases and J gave up 1 base, with 11 bases separating them. The CDR3: CATTRESNQPQHF. For the CDR3, the DNA is TGTGCCACGACAAGGGAGAGCAATCAGCCCCAGCATTTT.

The chain links TRBV11-3 to TRBJ2-1; 14 nucleotides line up with TRBD2. This CDR3 region has 15 residues. Germline V gene data show CDR1 as SGHNT and CDR2 as YENEEA. Trimming cost V 5 bases and J 7 bases; bases outside gene matches: 4. The CDR3 here is CASSRTSGGLNEQFF. CDR3 coding DNA: TGTGCCAGCAGCCGGACTAGCGGGGGGTTAAATGAGCAGTTCTTC.

The chain links TRBV25-1 to TRBJ1-1; D remains unclear. V lost 3 bases and J lost 4, with 6 bases in between. The CDR3 contains 12 residues. Germline V gene sequence: CDR1 MGHDK, CDR2 SYGVNS. The CDR3 DNA reads as TGTGCCAGCAGTGACGGCGGCACTGAAGCTTTCTTT. It yields the protein CASSDGGTEAFF.

The gene calls are TRBV2 and TRBJ1-2; D is possibly TRBD1 (5 bases). V lost 0 bases to trimming and J lost 3 bases, with 5 bases between them. The CDR3 length is 13 residues. Germline V gene sequence: CDR1 SNHLY, CDR2 FYNNEI. CDR3 region: CASSEAGDYGYTF. Written as DNA, the CDR3 is TGTGCCAGCAGTGAAGCAGGGGACTATGGCTACACCTTC.

This chain uses TRBV5-1 with TRBJ1-2; a possible D gene is TRBD1 (5 bases). Germline CDR1 is SGHRS and CDR2 is YFSETQ. The CDR3 has 14 amino acids. Trimming left V 4 bases short and J 6 bases short, with 16 bases between. CDR3 nucleotide sequence: TGCGCCAGCAGCCGGGGGGATAGAGGCGATGGCTACACCTTC. It codes for CASSRGDRGDGYTF.

The V call is TRBV2, the J call TRBJ2-7; 9 nucleotides agree with TRBD1. The germline CDR1 and CDR2 sequences are SNHLY and FYNNEI. The CDR3 runs 13 residues. V trimming: 8 bases; J trimming: 3 bases; junction bases outside the gene matches: 5. For the CDR3, the DNA is TGTGCCAGCGGGGGACAGGGAGTCTACGAGCAGTACTTC. Its translation is CASGGQGVYEQYF.

The genes are TRBV3-1 (or the pseudogene TRBV3-2) and TRBJ2-5; 10 bases are a match to TRBD2. Germline trimming cut 5 bases from V and 3 bases from J; bases unmatched to any gene: 6. Germline CDR1 LGHDT, CDR2 YNNKEL (reference sequence). This CDR3 is 15 amino acids long. This CDR3 is CASSVQRGGEETQYF. The CDR3 bases are TGTGCCAGCAGCGTCCAGCGGGGGGGGGAAGAGACCCAGTACTTC.

The chain has TRBV4-2 and TRBJ2-7, with TRBD2 identical over 7 bases. The trim removed 4 bases at V and 3 bases at J, leaving 21 bases unmatched. Germline assignment: CDR1 LGHNA and CDR2 YNFKEQ. CDR3 size: 19 residues. The DNA of the CDR3 is TGTGCCAGCAGCCTTCAACTCACCGGGGGGAGGGGTCGGGACTACGAGCAGTACTTC. It codes for CASSLQLTGGRGRDYEQYF.

V and J are TRBV6-5 and TRBJ2-2, with 10 bases aligning to TRBD1. J gave up 9 bases and V 6 bases, and 10 bases lay outside the gene matches. The CDR3 runs 15 residues. The V gene's germline CDR1 is MNHEY and CDR2 SVGAGI. CDR3 nucleotides: TGTGCCAGCAGAAAATCCGGGACAGGGGCCAGGGAGCTGTTTTTT. This gives the protein CASRKSGTGARELFF.

In this sample, this clone turned up a few times. This chain links TRBV9 with TRBJ1-3; 8 nucleotides agree with TRBD1. The CDR3 is 16 amino acids. Germline-derived CDR1 and CDR2 are SGDLS and YYNGEE. The V segment lost 4 bases and the J segment 1 base; nucleotides outside the gene matches: 7. As DNA, the CDR3 is TGTGCCAGCAGCCTGGGACAGGCAACATCTGGAAACACCATATATTTT. Protein: CASSLGQATSGNTIYF.